This TCR beta chain was recorded in a study of Graves' ophthalmopathy and Graves' hyperthyroidism. About this clonotype itself: Its antigen is not known.

Investigators amplified TCR beta CDR3 regions from RNA transcripts. HTBI primers were employed in first-round RT-PCR, then a second-round multiplex PCR followed. TCRdb ran MiXCR on the multiplex PCR reads and lists one entry per CDR3 protein. The data contain approximately 700,000 distinct CDR3 sequences, 40% of them singletons. The CDR3 is 12 amino acids. Germline CDR1 SQVTM, CDR2 ANQGSEA. Deletions cut 8 bases from V and 4 bases from J, with 14 bases between. Points from the study as a whole: Blood also held most thyroid clonotypes expanded above 0.001 frequency.

The rearrangement uses TRBV29-1 and TRBJ1-1; D call uncertain. This receptor was obtained from an adult man with Graves' ophthalmopathy. Material: peripheral blood. For the CDR3, the DNA is TGCAGCTTGGCCTGGGGAGGCACTGAAGCTTTCTTT. This codes for CSLAWGGTEAFF.